Listed here are 28 T cell receptor beta chains from one sample, sequenced in a study of cytomegalovirus exposure and HLA in healthy donors. PCR employed 60 Vbeta and 13 Jbeta primers. Measured with immunoSEQ multiplex PCR; TCRdb has only the in-frame clones, and not every one. The sample has 120,000 to 150,000 clones, around four fifths seen once. Sequencing input: PBMCs. These receptors came from a woman aged 40 to 55 in good health and CMV-seronegative.

The chain recombines TRBV27 with TRBJ2-5; TRBD2 matches at 7 bases. From germline, CDR1 is MNHEY and CDR2 SMNVEV (reference sequence). The CDR3 spans 13 residues. V lost 5 bases to trimming and J lost 1 base; unmatched junction nucleotides: 1. CDR3: CASSRLAQETQYF. In DNA, the CDR3 is TGTGCCAGCAGTCGACTAGCCCAAGAGACCCAGTACTTC.

This chain joins TRBV6-5 and TRBJ1-2; the match to TRBD1 covers 8 bases. CDR3 size: 14 residues. V gave up 2 bases and J gave up 5 bases; unmatched junction bases: 4. Germline lookup yields CDR1 MNHEY and CDR2 SVGAGI. Here the CDR3 DNA reads TGTGCCAGCAGTTACCGCGACAGGGGTTATGGCTACACCTTC. This encodes CASSYRDRGYGYTF.

The chain uses TRBV6-4 and TRBJ2-7; D perhaps matches TRBD1 (6 bases). CDR1 and CDR2 (germline): MRHNA, SNTAGT. The CDR3 has 13 residues. The V end lost 8 bases, the J end lost 5 bases, and 16 bases lay between the germline ends. As DNA, the CDR3 is TGTGCCAGCGTGGTGCAGGGGCGGAACGAGCAGTACTTC. It translates to CASVVQGRNEQYF.

This clone was observed once. This rearrangement joins TRBV5-1 to TRBJ2-2; a weak D match, TRBD1 (5 bases). This CDR3 is built from 15 residues. V shed 1 base and J shed 4 bases, with 11 bases lying between them. Germline assignment: CDR1 SGHRS and CDR2 YFSETQ. This CDR3 reads CASSLFQGPTGELFF. CDR3 nucleotides: TGCGCCAGCAGCTTGTTCCAGGGTCCCACCGGGGAGCTGTTTTTT.

The chain joins TRBV2 to TRBJ1-1; a possible D gene is TRBD1 (6 bases). This CDR3 spans 14 amino acids. CDR1 and CDR2 from the germline V gene are SNHLY and FYNNEI. Trimming shortened V by 0 bases and J by 10 bases, and 15 bases separated the two germline ends. The DNA for the CDR3 is TGTGCCAGCAGTGAAGCGTTCAGGGGCAAAGGAGCTTTCTTT. This gives the protein CASSEAFRGKGAFF.

The rearrangement uses TRBV5-6 and TRBJ2-7; possibly TRBD1 for D (5 bases). The ends were cut back, 2 bases at V and 2 bases at J, with 14 bases in the middle. Germline CDR1 SGHDT, CDR2 YYEEEE. This CDR3 has 15 residues. This CDR3 is CASSFQGVTTYEQYF. The CDR3 nucleotides are TGTGCCAGCAGCTTCCAAGGGGTAACTACCTACGAGCAGTACTTC.

V is TRBV4-3 and J is TRBJ2-7; D remains ambiguous. Germline V gene lookup returns CDR1 LGHNA and CDR2 YSLEER. Trimming stripped 0 bases from V and 2 bases from J, with 8 bases between. The CDR3 is 14 amino acids. CDR3 nucleotide sequence: TGCGCCAGCAGCCAAGATCGGAGAGCCTACGAGCAGTACTTC. It is translated as CASSQDRRAYEQYF.

This clone has a single count. The chain employs TRBV7-8 and TRBJ1-2; the D is unclear. Germline V CDR1 and CDR2: SGHVS, FQNEAQ. Trimming pared 1 base from V and 4 bases from J, leaving 10 bases between. CDR3 length: 14 amino acids. The CDR3 region has the DNA TGTGCCAGCAGCTTAGAAGGCAGGCCCTATGGCTACACCTTC. This gives the protein CASSLEGRPYGYTF.

The chain is built from TRBV10-3 and TRBJ2-3; D gene unclear. Germline CDR1 reads ENHRY; CDR2 reads SYGVKD. The CDR3 is 13 residues long. V gave up 6 bases and J gave up 5 bases, with 12 bases separating them. CDR3 bases: TGTGCCATCAGCGAACAGAACGGAGATACGCAGTATTTT. Translated: CAISEQNGDTQYF.

The V gene is TRBV27, the J gene TRBJ2-2, with no clear D. V lost 6 bases to trimming and J lost 0 bases, with 11 bases between them. The CDR3 extends over 15 amino acids. CDR1 is MNHEY and CDR2 is SMNVEV in the germline V gene (reference sequence). The CDR3 DNA reads as TGTGCCAGCAGGGCGGAGCTCGCGAACACCGGGGAGCTGTTTTTT. It encodes CASRAELANTGELFF.

The chain recombines TRBV7-2 with TRBJ2-7, with 12 bases matching TRBD2. The CDR3 consists of 16 residues. V was clipped by 4 bases and J by 2 bases; unmatched bases: 6. Germline V gene lookup returns CDR1 SGHTA and CDR2 FQGNSA. CDR3 DNA: TGTGCCAGCAGCTCTCGGGCTAGCGGGAGGGCCTACGAGCAGTACTTC. This codes for CASSSRASGRAYEQYF.

V usage is TRBV28 and J usage is TRBJ2-2; TRBD2 aligns across 7 bases. The CDR3 contains 14 residues. J gave up 4 bases and V 3 bases, and 2 bases lay outside the gene matches. Germline V gives CDR1 MDHEN, CDR2 SYDVKM. The CDR3 sequence: CASSLGGSTGELFF. The CDR3 DNA reads as TGTGCCAGCAGTTTGGGCGGGAGCACCGGGGAGCTGTTTTTT.

This chain uses TRBV13 with TRBJ2-5; TRBD1 matches at 10 bases. V lost 4 bases and J lost 9; bases outside the gene matches: 5. CDR3 length: 13 amino acids. CDR1 is PRHDT and CDR2 is FYEKMQ in the germline V gene (reference sequence). The CDR3 DNA is TGTGCCAGCAGCTCGGACAGGGGGGAGGCCCAGTACTTC. Protein sequence: CASSSDRGEAQYF.

This clone showed up just a few times. The V and J genes are TRBV27 and TRBJ2-7, with TRBD2 matching over 14 bases. After removal of 4 bases from V and 1 base from J, the junction contained 15 bases not matched to a gene. There are 20 residues in the CDR3. CDR1 is MNHEY and CDR2 is SMNVEV in the germline V gene (reference sequence). CDR3 residues: CASSSSGTSGSYPTSYEQYF. In DNA, the CDR3 is TGTGCCAGCAGTTCCTCCGGGACTAGCGGGAGTTACCCAACTTCCTACGAGCAGTACTTC.

This clone was seen a few times. The chain recombines TRBV15 with TRBJ1-4; D gene unclear. Germline CDR1 LNHNV, CDR2 YYDKDF (reference sequence). V was pared by 0 bases and J by 8 bases, with 10 bases between. The CDR3 covers 14 residues. The CDR3 DNA reads as TGTGCCACCAGCAGAGATCATAGTAGAGAAAAACTGTTTTTT. Amino acids: CATSRDHSREKLFF.

V and J are TRBV19 and TRBJ1-2; tentatively, D is TRBD1 (5 bases). The CDR3 has 17 residues. CDR1 and CDR2 (germline): LNHDA, SQIVND (reference sequence). The V gene lost 8 bases and the J gene lost 3 bases, with 25 bases spanning the gap. The DNA for the CDR3 is TGTGCCAGTCACTACCGACAGATTACTCAAAGAGACTATGGCTACACCTTC. Its protein product is CASHYRQITQRDYGYTF.

This chain connects TRBV30 to TRBJ2-1; 9 bases match TRBD2. Germline CDR1 and CDR2: GTSNPN and SVGIG (reference sequence). J gave up 6 bases and V 1 base, and 10 bases lay outside the gene matches. The CDR3 is 16 residues long. The CDR3 nucleotides read TGTGCCTGGAGTGGGTTGGGCGGGAGGGCCCTCAATGAGCAGTTCTTC. This translates into CAWSGLGGRALNEQFF. The entire variable domain, with the rest obtained from reference TRBV30 and TRBJ2-1, is as follows: SQTIHQWPATLVQPVGSPLSLECTVEGTSNPNLYWYRQAAGRGLQLLFYSVGIGQISSEVPQNLSASRPQDRQFILSSKKLLLSDSGFYLCAWSGLGGRALNEQFFGPGTRLTVL.

This chain links TRBV2 with TRBJ2-5, with TRBD1 as a possible D gene (5 bases). The assigned J gene may be wrong: the sequence end matches TRBJ2-7 better. The CDR3 totals 13 residues. The V gene's germline CDR1 is SNHLY and CDR2 FYNNEI. The CDR3 spells CASSEYRSYEQYF. CDR3 DNA: TGTGCCAGCAGTGAGTACAGGTCCTACGAGCAGTACTTC.

This clone was picked up one time. The chain has TRBV6-6 and TRBJ2-5, with TRBD2 identical over 8 bases. V trimming: 3 bases; J trimming: 5 bases; junction bases outside the gene matches: 5. Germline V lookup: CDR1 MNHNY, CDR2 SVGAGI (reference sequence). CDR3 size: 14 residues. The CDR3 bases are TGTGCCAGCAGTTATCGCGGGGGGCTGGAGACCCAGTACTTC. Translated, it gives CASSYRGGLETQYF.

This clone is a singleton in its sample. This sequence joins TRBV6-5 and TRBJ2-2, with TRBD1 matching over 8 bases. The CDR3 is made up of 15 amino acids. The J segment lost 5 bases and the V segment lost 4 bases, leaving 6 bases of the junction unmatched. Germline CDR1 is MNHEY and CDR2 is SVGAGI. The CDR3 reads CASSSYRGRTGELFF. CDR3 nucleotide sequence: TGTGCCAGCAGTTCTTACAGGGGGAGAACCGGGGAGCTGTTTTTT.

On this clone: This CDR3 is also generated by other DNA sequences in the sample. The chain employs TRBV6-6 and TRBJ2-3; 14 nucleotides match TRBD2. After removal of 6 bases from V and 3 bases from J, the junction contained 2 bases not matched to a gene. This CDR3 is 15 amino acids long. CDR1 is MNHNY, CDR2 SVGAGI, per germline (reference sequence). As DNA, the CDR3 is TGTGCCAGCAGCGGGACTAGCGGGGGTACAGATACGCAGTATTTT. Protein: CASSGTSGGTDTQYF.

This clone was counted between two and nine times. In DNA, the CDR3 is TGTGCCAGCTCACCCGGACAGGGCTCTAGGAACACCATATATTTT. Its translation: CASSPGQGSRNTIYF. The rearrangement links TRBV18 to TRBJ1-3; 8 bases map to TRBD1. This CDR3 is built from 15 residues. V gave up 3 bases and J gave up 7 bases; unmatched junction bases: 8. Germline V gene data show CDR1 as KGHSH and CDR2 as LQKENI.

V is TRBV7-2 and J is TRBJ2-3, with a weak D call TRBD2 (6 bases). Germline values: CDR1 SGHTA, CDR2 FQGNSA. V shed 5 bases and J shed 9 bases, with 18 bases lying between them. The CDR3 sequence is 14 residues long. The CDR3 DNA follows: TGTGCCAGCAGCCCAGAGGGCGGGAAGCACACGCAGTATTTT. The encoded protein is CASSPEGGKHTQYF.

The J gene is TRBJ2-5, the V gene TRBV13; the D gene is possibly TRBD2 (6 bases). Germline V CDR1 and CDR2: PRHDT, FYEKMQ (reference sequence). The CDR3 runs to 16 residues. V lost 1 base and J lost 0, with 12 bases in between. The CDR3 here is CASSLDSGTDQETQYF. The CDR3 region has the DNA TGTGCCAGCAGCTTAGATTCCGGGACTGACCAAGAGACCCAGTACTTC.

The rearrangement links TRBV27 to TRBJ1-5; D perhaps matches TRBD1 (6 bases). Germline-derived CDR1 and CDR2 are MNHEY and SMNVEV (reference sequence). CDR3 length equals 15 residues. With 5 bases removed from V and 7 bases from J, the gap between germline ends came to 18 bases. CDR3 nucleotides: TGTGCCAGCAGTCCGGTGGTAATTAGGGGGCAGCCCCAGCATTTT. It encodes CASSPVVIRGQPQHF.

The chain links TRBV10-3 to TRBJ2-7; 11 bases map to TRBD2. CDR1 is ENHRY and CDR2 is SYGVKD in the germline V gene. This CDR3 region has 14 residues. The V gene end was trimmed by 4 bases and the J gene end by 7 bases; junction bases not matched to a gene: 6. CDR3: CAISGVAGGGEQYF. CDR3 bases: TGTGCCATCAGTGGAGTAGCGGGAGGGGGGGAGCAGTACTTC.

This clone was counted only a few times. The chain joins TRBV7-9 to TRBJ1-5; TRBD1 might be the D (5 bases). The CDR3 has 15 residues. Germline lookup yields CDR1 SEHNR and CDR2 FQNEAQ (reference sequence). Trimming cost V 0 bases and J 4 bases, with 10 bases left between them. The chain's CDR3 is CASSLAEPGNQPQHF. DNA for the CDR3: TGTGCCAGCAGCTTAGCTGAGCCAGGGAATCAGCCCCAGCATTTT. The full variable domain, rest sourced from reference TRBV7-9 and TRBJ1-5, is DTGVSQNPRHKITKRGQNVTFRCDPISEHNRLYWYRQTLGQGPEFLTYFQNEAQLEKSRLLSDRFSAERPKGSFSTLEIQRTEQGDSAMYLCASSLAEPGNQPQHFGDGTRLSIL.

J is TRBJ2-7 and V is TRBV7-9; TRBD2 matches 12 bases. V shed 2 bases and J 4 bases; nucleotides not matched to a gene: 12. The CDR3 loop spans 18 amino acids. Per germline, CDR1 SEHNR and CDR2 FQNEAQ (reference sequence). The CDR3 coding sequence is TGTGCCAGCAGCTTAAAGCTACAGACTAGCGGGAGAGGGTACGAGCAGTACTTC. This codes for CASSLKLQTSGRGYEQYF.